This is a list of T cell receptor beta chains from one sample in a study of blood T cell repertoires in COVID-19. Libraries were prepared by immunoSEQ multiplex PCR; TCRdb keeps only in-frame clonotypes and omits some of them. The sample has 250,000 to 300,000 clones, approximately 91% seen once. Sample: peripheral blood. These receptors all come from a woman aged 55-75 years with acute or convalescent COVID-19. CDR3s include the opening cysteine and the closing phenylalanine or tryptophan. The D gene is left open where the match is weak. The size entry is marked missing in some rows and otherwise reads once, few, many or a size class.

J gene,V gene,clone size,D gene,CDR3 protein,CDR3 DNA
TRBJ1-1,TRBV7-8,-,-,CASSERERTEAFF,TGTGCCAGCAGCGAGCGGGAGCGCACTGAAGCTTTCTTT
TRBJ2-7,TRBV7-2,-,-,CASSLELYEQYF,TGTGCCAGCAGCTTAGAGCTGTACGAGCAGTACTTC
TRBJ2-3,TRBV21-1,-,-,CARVGIGGRATDTQYF,TGTGCCAGAGTAGGCATAGGCGGGAGGGCCACAGATACGCAGTATTTT
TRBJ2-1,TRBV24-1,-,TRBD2,CATSDVLTSGRGNEQFF,TGTGCCACCAGTGACGTCCTTACTAGCGGGAGGGGCAATGAGCAGTTCTTC
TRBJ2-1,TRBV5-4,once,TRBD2,CASSLATAGGQNSQFF,TGTGCCAGCAGCTTGGCTACAGCGGGGGGGCAAAATAGCCAGTTCTTC
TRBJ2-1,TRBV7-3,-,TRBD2,CASSAGTNNEQFF,TGTGCCAGCAGCGCCGGGACTAACAATGAGCAGTTCTTC
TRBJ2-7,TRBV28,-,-,CASSPPRAGGDEQYF,TGTGCCAGCAGTCCCCCTCGGGCTGGCGGGGACGAGCAGTACTTC
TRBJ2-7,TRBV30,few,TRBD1,CAWGGDRGKHEQYF,TGTGCCTGGGGAGGGGACAGGGGAAAACACGAGCAGTACTTC
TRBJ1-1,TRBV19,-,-,CASSISPGYEAFF,TGTGCCAGTAGTATTAGCCCCGGGTACGAAGCTTTCTTT
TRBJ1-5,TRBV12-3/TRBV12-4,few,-,CASSRHNQPQHF,TGTGCCAGCAGTAGACACAATCAGCCCCAGCATTTT
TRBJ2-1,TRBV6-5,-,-,CASRLAMGDEQFF,TGTGCCAGCAGACTAGCCATGGGGGATGAGCAGTTCTTC
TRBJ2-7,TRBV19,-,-,CASSIGSYEQYF,TGTGCCAGTAGTATCGGGTCCTACGAGCAGTACTTC
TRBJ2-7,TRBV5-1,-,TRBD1,CASSLGTGGGYEQYF,TGCGCCAGCAGCTTGGGGACAGGGGGCGGGTACGAGCAGTACTTC
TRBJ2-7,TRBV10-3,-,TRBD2,CAISGWREEVSYEQYF,TGTGCCATCAGTGGATGGCGGGAGGAAGTGTCCTACGAGCAGTACTTC
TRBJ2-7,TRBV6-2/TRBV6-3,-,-,CASSYEGWAVEQYF,TGTGCCAGCAGTTACGAGGGATGGGCCGTGGAGCAGTACTTC
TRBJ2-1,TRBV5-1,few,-,CASGSQGGSYNEQFF,TGCGCCAGCGGCTCACAGGGGGGGTCCTACAATGAGCAGTTCTTC
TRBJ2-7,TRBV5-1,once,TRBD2,CASSAGLAGPERQYF,TGCGCCAGCAGCGCGGGACTAGCGGGCCCCGAGCGGCAGTACTTC
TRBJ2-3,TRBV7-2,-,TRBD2,CASSSRTLAGGHTDTQYF,TGTGCCAGCAGCTCCCGCACACTAGCGGGGGGGCACACAGATACGCAGTATTTT
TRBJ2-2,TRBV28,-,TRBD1,CASRTGRNTGELFF,TGTGCCAGCCGGACAGGGAGGAACACCGGGGAGCTGTTTTTT
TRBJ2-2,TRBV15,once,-,CATSRDQAVTGELFF,TGTGCCACCAGCAGAGATCAGGCAGTTACCGGGGAGCTGTTTTTT
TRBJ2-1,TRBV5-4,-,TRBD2,CASSLEGGSSYNEQFF,TGTGCCAGCAGCCTAGAAGGCGGGAGCTCCTACAATGAGCAGTTCTTC